What follows is one T cell receptor beta chain and its context. Its antigen is as yet unknown. This entry is derived from a study of cytotoxic CD8 clonotypes in ibrutinib-treated CLL. Study-level results: Baseline clonality exceeded age-matched healthy donors and tracked circulating CD8+ T-cell counts.

Clones were sequenced by immunoSEQ multiplex PCR, and TCRdb holds only the in-frame ones, with some missing. Among about 300,000 clones, roughly 76% were seen once, and the ten largest hold approximately 5.1%. This specimen consisted of PBMCs, obtained at disease progression, from a patient treated with ibrutinib. The TCR was taken from a human donor with chronic lymphocytic leukemia.

The CDR3 DNA reads as TGCGCCAGCAGCCAAGAATACCCTGGCCCAGCTAACTATGGCTACACCTTC. This translates into CASSQEYPGPANYGYTF. The rearrangement uses TRBV4-1 and TRBJ1-2; no definite D call. CDR3 length equals 17 residues. From germline, CDR1 is MGHRA and CDR2 YSYEKL. The V gene lost 0 bases and the J gene lost 0 bases, with 14 bases spanning the gap.